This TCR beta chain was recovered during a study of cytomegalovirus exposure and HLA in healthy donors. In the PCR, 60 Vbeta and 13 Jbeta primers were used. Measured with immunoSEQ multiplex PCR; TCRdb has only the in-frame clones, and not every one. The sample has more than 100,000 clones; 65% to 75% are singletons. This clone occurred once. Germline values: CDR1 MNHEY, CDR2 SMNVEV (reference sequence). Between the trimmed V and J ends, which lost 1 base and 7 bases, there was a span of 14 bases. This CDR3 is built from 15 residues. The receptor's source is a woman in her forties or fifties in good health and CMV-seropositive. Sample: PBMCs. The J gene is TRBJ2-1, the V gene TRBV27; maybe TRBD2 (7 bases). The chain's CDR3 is CASSLWGGAGNEQFF. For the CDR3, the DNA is TGTGCCAGCAGTTTATGGGGGGGGGCAGGTAATGAGCAGTTCTTC.